Below are 10 T cell receptor beta chains sequenced from a single sample in a study of graft-versus-host responses after intestinal transplantation. The protocol was immunoSEQ multiplex PCR, while the TCRdb copy is restricted to in-frame clones and leaves out a portion. This sample has around 23,000 clones, with around 95% found just once. The sample here was PBMCs, taken around 30 days after intestinal transplant. The source is a human patient who received an intestinal transplant, so some T cells may come from the graft donor.

The V call is TRBV11-2, the J call TRBJ1-1, with D uncertain. The CDR3 contains 13 residues. Deletions cut 5 bases from V and 4 bases from J, with 11 bases between. From germline, CDR1 is SGHAT and CDR2 FQNNGV. The CDR3 loop reads CASSTEGGTEAFF. In nucleotides, the CDR3 is TGTGCCAGCAGCACGGAGGGCGGCACTGAAGCTTTCTTT.

The chain combines TRBV27 with TRBJ2-7, with TRBD1 matching over 9 bases. The V gene end was trimmed by 5 bases and the J gene end by 0 bases; junction bases not matched to a gene: 5. This CDR3 has 15 amino acids. Germline values: CDR1 MNHEY, CDR2 SMNVEV (reference sequence). CDR3 bases: TGTGCCAGCAGTCAGACAGGGGGGGACTCCTACGAGCAGTACTTC. This translates into CASSQTGGDSYEQYF.

CDR3 DNA sequence: TGTGCCAGCAGTGAGTTCGGAGCGGGGGGGCCCGGGGGTACGCAGTATTTT. Translated, it gives CASSEFGAGGPGGTQYF. V gene TRBV25-1 combines with J gene TRBJ2-3; 10 nucleotides match TRBD2. V was clipped by 3 bases and J by 8 bases; unmatched bases: 14. This CDR3 spans 17 amino acids. Germline values: CDR1 MGHDK, CDR2 SYGVNS.

The chain joins TRBV7-6 to TRBJ2-1; 9 nucleotides align to TRBD1. J was trimmed by 8 bases and V by 0 bases; bases with no gene match: 5. The CDR3 loop spans 15 amino acids. Germline V gene data show CDR1 as SGHVS and CDR2 as FNYEAQ. The CDR3 DNA follows: TGTGCCAGCAGCTTAGCGCGGGACAGGGTCCATGAGCAGTTCTTC. Amino acid sequence: CASSLARDRVHEQFF.

This sequence joins TRBV5-1 and TRBJ1-6; D is undetermined. The length of the CDR3 is 14 residues. Between the trimmed V and J ends, which lost 4 bases and 14 bases, there was a span of 19 bases. CDR1 SGHRS and CDR2 YFSETQ come from the germline V gene. CDR3 protein: CASSPRKDLSSLHF. DNA of the CDR3: TGCGCCAGCAGCCCGCGAAAGGACCTCTCTTCCCTCCACTTT. The full variable domain, completed using reference TRBV5-1 and TRBJ1-6, is KAGVTQTPRYLIKTRGQQVTLSCSPISGHRSVSWYQQTPGQGLQFLFEYFSETQRNKGNFPGRFSGRQFSNSRSEMNVSTLELGDSALYLCASSPRKDLSSLHFGNGTRLTVT.

The chain joins TRBV21-1 to TRBJ2-1; the table assigns TRBD2, which was not confirmed against the DNA. TRBV21-1 is a pseudogene. The CDR3 runs 14 residues. CDR3 sequence reads: CRIGTSGRHNEQFF. CDR3 DNA: TGTCGGATCGGGACTAGCGGGAGGCACAATGAGCAGTTCTTC.

This chain joins TRBV6-5 and TRBJ2-7, with D perhaps TRBD1 (5 bases). The CDR3 loop spans 15 amino acids. The ends were cut back, 4 bases at V and 1 base at J, with 14 bases in the middle. The V gene's germline CDR1 is MNHEY and CDR2 SVGAGI. CDR3 sequence: CASSSTDIPSYEQYF. DNA of the CDR3: TGTGCCAGCAGTTCTACGGACATCCCGTCCTACGAGCAGTACTTC.

This clone was picked up one time. The chain recombines TRBV30 with TRBJ1-2; no reliable D call. The V end was cut by 2 bases, the J end by 5 bases, with 9 bases between. The germline gives CDR1 GTSNPN, CDR2 SVGIG (reference sequence). The CDR3 is 12 residues long. This chain's CDR3 is CAWSSPLYGYTF. CDR3 coding DNA: TGTGCCTGGAGTTCACCGCTATATGGCTACACCTTC.

J is TRBJ2-7 and V is TRBV28; D is undetermined. V lost 4 bases, J lost 5 bases, and 15 bases lay in between. The germline V gene encodes CDR1 MDHEN and CDR2 SYDVKM. The CDR3 is made up of 14 amino acids. CDR3 sequence: CASSYSQSNHEQYF. The CDR3, as DNA: TGTGCCAGCAGTTACAGTCAGTCTAACCACGAGCAGTACTTC.

The genes are TRBV5-1 and TRBJ2-1; 11 bases fit TRBD2. This CDR3 spans 16 amino acids. Germline values: CDR1 SGHRS, CDR2 YFSETQ. The J segment lost 3 bases and the V segment lost 0 bases, leaving 2 bases of the junction unmatched. The CDR3 bases are TGCGCCAGCAGCTTGGAAGGGACTAGCGGCTACAATGAGCAGTTCTTC. It specifies CASSLEGTSGYNEQFF.